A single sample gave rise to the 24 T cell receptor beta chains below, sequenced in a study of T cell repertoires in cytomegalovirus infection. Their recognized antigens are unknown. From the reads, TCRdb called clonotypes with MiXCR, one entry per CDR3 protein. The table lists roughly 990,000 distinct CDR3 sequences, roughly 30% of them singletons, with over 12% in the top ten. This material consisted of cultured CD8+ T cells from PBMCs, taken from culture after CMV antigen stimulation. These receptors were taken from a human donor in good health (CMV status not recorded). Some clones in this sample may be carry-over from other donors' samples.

This CDR3 is CASSQSGSPGELFF. CDR3 in DNA: TGTGCCAGCAGCCAGAGCGGGAGTCCCGGGGAGCTGTTTTTT. The chain recombines TRBV3-1 with TRBJ2-2; 8 nucleotides agree with TRBD2. The CDR3 totals 14 residues. The germline V gene encodes CDR1 LGHDT and CDR2 YNNKEL (reference sequence). J lost 6 bases, V lost 3 bases, and 3 bases had no gene match.

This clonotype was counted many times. The CDR3: CASSEGREFSRSGNTIYF. As DNA, the CDR3 is TGTGCCAGCAGCGAGGGGAGGGAATTCTCCCGCTCTGGAAACACCATATATTTT. This chain joins TRBV7-9 and TRBJ1-3, with D maybe TRBD1 (5 bases). Trimming pared 5 bases from V and 0 bases from J, leaving 20 bases between. The CDR3 spans 18 residues. Germline-derived CDR1 and CDR2 are SEHNR and FQNEAQ (reference sequence).

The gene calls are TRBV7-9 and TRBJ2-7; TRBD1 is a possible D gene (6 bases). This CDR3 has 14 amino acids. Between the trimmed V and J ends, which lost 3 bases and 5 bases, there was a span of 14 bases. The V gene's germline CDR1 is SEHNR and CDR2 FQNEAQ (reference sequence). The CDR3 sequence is CASSFRGAGDEQYF. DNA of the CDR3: TGTGCCAGCAGCTTTCGTGGGGCAGGGGACGAGCAGTACTTC.

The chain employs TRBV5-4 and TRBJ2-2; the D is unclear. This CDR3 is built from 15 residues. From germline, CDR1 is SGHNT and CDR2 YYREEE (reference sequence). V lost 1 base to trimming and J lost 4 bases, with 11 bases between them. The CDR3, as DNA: TGTGCCAGCAGCTTGCTGGTCCCCCGCACCGGGGAGCTGTTTTTT. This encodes CASSLLVPRTGELFF.

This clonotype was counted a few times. This CDR3 reads CSASSSGDDSNQPQHF. The CDR3 DNA sequence: TGCAGTGCTAGCAGTTCAGGGGATGATAGCAATCAGCCCCAGCATTTT. This chain uses TRBV20-1 with TRBJ1-5; maybe TRBD1 (6 bases). The germline CDR1 and CDR2 sequences are DFQATT and SNEGSKA (reference sequence). V was trimmed by 3 bases and J by 0 bases, leaving 15 bases between them. CDR3 length: 16 residues.

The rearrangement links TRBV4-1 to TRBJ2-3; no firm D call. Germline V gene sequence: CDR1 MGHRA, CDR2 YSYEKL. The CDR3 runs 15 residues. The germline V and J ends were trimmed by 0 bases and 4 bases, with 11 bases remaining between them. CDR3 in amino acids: CASSQETRIADTQYF. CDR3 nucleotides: TGCGCCAGCAGCCAAGAGACACGGATTGCAGATACGCAGTATTTT.

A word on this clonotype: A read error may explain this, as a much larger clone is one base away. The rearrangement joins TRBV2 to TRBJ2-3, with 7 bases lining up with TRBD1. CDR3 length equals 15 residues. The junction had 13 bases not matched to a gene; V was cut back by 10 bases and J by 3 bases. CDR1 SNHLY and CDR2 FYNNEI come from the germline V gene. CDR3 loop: CANRGQGIGTDTQYF. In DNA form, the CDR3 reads TGTGCCAACAGGGGTCAAGGGATTGGGACAGATACGCAGTATTTT.

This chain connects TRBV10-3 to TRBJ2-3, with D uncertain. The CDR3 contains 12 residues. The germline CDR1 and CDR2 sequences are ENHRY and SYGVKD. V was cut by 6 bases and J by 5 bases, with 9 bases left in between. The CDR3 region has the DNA TGTGCCATCAGATTAGTTGGAGATACGCAGTATTTT. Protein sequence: CAIRLVGDTQYF.

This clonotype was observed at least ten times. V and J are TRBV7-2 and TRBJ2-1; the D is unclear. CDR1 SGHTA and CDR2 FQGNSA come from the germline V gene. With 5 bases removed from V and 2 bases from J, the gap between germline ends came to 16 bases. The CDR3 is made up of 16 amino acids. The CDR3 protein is CASSHSVYGPYNEQFF. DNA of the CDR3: TGTGCCAGCAGCCATTCGGTATATGGCCCCTACAATGAGCAGTTCTTC.

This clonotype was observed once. Written as DNA, the CDR3 is TGTGCCAGCACCCCCGAAGACTCTGGGGCCAACGTCCTGACTTTC. It yields the protein CASTPEDSGANVLTF. The rearrangement uses TRBV2 and TRBJ2-6; D uncertain. Germline CDR1 and CDR2: SNHLY and FYNNEI. This CDR3 region has 15 residues. V lost 7 bases to trimming and J lost 0 bases, with 10 bases between them.

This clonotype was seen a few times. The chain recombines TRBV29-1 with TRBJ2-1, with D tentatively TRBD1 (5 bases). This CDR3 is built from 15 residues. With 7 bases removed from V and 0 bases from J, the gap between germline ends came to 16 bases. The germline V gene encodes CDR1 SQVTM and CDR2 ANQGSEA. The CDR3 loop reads CSALLGRSSYNEQFF. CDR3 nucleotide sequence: TGCAGCGCACTCTTGGGGCGAAGCTCCTACAATGAGCAGTTCTTC.

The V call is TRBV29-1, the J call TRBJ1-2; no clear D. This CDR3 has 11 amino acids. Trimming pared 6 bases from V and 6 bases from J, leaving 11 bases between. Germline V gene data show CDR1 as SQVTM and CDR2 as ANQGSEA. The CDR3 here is CSVPSRNGYTF. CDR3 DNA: TGCAGCGTCCCCTCGCGGAATGGCTACACCTTC.

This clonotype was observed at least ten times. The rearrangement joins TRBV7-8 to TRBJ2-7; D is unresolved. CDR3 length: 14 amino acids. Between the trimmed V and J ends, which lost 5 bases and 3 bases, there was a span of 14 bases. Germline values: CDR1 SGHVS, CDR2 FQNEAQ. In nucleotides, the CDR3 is TGTGCCAGCAGCCCCTTCGGGCAGAACTACGAGCAGTACTTC. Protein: CASSPFGQNYEQYF.

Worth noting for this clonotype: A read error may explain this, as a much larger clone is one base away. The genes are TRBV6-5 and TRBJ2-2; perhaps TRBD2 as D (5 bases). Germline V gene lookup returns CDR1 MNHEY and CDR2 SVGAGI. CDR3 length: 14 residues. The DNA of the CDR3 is TGTGCCAGCAGTTCCACTGAGAACACCGGGGAGCAGTTTTTT. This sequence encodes CASSSTENTGEQFF.

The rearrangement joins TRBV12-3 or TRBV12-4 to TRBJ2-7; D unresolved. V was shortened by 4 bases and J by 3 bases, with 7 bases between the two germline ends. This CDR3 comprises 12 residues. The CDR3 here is CASSSNLYEQYV. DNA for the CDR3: TGTGCCAGCAGTTCCAATCTCTACGAGCAGTACGTC.

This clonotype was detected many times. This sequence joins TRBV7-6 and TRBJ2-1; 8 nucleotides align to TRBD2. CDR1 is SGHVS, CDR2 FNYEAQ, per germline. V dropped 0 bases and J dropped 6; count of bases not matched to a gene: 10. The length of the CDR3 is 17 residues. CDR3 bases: TGTGCCAGCAGCTTAGCGCCCGGGGGGGGATCCCTCAATGAGCAGTTCTTC. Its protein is CASSLAPGGGSLNEQFF.

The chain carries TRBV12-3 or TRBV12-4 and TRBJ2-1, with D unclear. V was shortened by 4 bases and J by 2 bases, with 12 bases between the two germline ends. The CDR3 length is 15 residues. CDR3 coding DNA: TGTGCCAGCAGTTCTCCCGGTAGGCCCTACAATGAGCAGTTCTTC. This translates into CASSSPGRPYNEQFF.

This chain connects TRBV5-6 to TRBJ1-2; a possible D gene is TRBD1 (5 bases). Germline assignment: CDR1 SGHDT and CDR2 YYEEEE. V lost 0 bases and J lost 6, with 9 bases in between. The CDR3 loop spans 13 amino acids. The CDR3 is CASSLVPGNGYTF. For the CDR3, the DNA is TGTGCCAGCAGCTTGGTGCCAGGGAATGGCTACACCTTC.

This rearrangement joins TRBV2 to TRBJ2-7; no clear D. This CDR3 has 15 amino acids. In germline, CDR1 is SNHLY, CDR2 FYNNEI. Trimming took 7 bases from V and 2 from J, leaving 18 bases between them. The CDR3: CASNSPTDGPYEQYF. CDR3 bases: TGTGCCAGCAACTCCCCCACGGACGGTCCCTACGAGCAGTACTTC.

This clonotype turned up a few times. CDR3 in amino acids: CASSYTDRPTRALHF. The CDR3 DNA reads TGTGCCAGCAGTTACACGGACAGGCCGACGAGGGCCCTCCACTTT. This rearrangement joins TRBV6-6 to TRBJ1-6, with 7 bases identical to TRBD1. The CDR3 is made up of 15 amino acids. Losses at the gene ends were 2 bases for V and 14 bases for J; bases not matched to a gene: 12. Germline values: CDR1 MNHNY, CDR2 SVGAGI (reference sequence).

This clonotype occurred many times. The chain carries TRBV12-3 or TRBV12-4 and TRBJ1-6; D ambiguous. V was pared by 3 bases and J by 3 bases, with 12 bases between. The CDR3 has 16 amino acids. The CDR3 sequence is CASSLAPTNYNSPLHF. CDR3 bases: TGTGCCAGCAGTTTGGCCCCCACGAACTATAATTCACCCCTCCACTTT.

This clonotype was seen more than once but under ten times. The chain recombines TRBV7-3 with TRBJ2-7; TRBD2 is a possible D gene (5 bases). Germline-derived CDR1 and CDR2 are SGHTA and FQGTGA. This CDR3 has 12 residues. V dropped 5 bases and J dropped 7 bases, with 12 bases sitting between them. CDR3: CASSLGPGEQYV. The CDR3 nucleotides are TGTGCCAGCAGCCTGGGCCCGGGAGAGCAGTACGTC.

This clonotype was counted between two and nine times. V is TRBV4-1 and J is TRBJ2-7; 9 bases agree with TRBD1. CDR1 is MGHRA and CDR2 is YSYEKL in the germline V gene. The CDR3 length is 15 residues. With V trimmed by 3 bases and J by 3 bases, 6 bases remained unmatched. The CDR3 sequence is CASSHVLGQGYEQYF. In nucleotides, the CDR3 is TGCGCCAGCAGCCATGTCCTGGGACAGGGCTACGAGCAGTACTTC.

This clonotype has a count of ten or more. CDR3 DNA: TGTGCCAGCAGTTTAGCGGGGTCGGGAACAGACAATGAGCAGTTCTTC. Its protein product is CASSLAGSGTDNEQFF. This sequence joins TRBV28 and TRBJ2-1, with a tentative D call TRBD2 (6 bases). The CDR3 is 16 amino acids. Germline V gene sequence: CDR1 MDHEN, CDR2 SYDVKM. V lost 2 bases to trimming and J lost 5 bases, with 16 bases between them.